This TCR beta chain was sequenced in a study of shared clonotypes between healthy human individuals. The repertoire was sequenced with immunoSEQ multiplex PCR; TCRdb's copy has only in-frame clones and lacks some. The table records hundreds of thousands of clones, around 96% of them present only once. Positively selected for CCR7, the CD45RO-negative cells used as naive CD8 cells excluded terminally differentiated effector memory CD45RA+ cells. There are 14 residues in the CDR3. Trimming took 7 bases from V and 3 from J, leaving 15 bases between them. CDR1 is MNHEY and CDR2 is SMNVEV in the germline V gene (reference sequence). The sample holds one count of this clone.

The rearrangement uses TRBV27 and TRBJ1-2, with D possibly being TRBD1 (5 bases). Sequencing was carried out using naive CD8+ T cells sorted from blood. The sequence derives from a man aged 30-40 years in good health. In nucleotides, the CDR3 is TGTGCCAGCACCTCTTTGGGAGGGGACTATGGCTACACCTTC. Protein sequence: CASTSLGGDYGYTF.